The clone carrying this T cell receptor (beta chain) showed up many times. The antigen is unknown. The data derive from a study of regulatory T cells in long-lasting Graves disease. In the study overall: Newly diagnosed Graves' patients had under 3 months of antithyroid drugs. Study results and caveats: Only peripheral blood was studied, not thyroid tissue.

Germline loops: CDR1 SNHLY, CDR2 FYNNEI. CDR3 size: 17 residues. J gave up 1 base and V 10 bases, and 18 bases lay outside the gene matches. Documented time point: newly diagnosed GD, antithyroid drugs for less than 3 months. PBMC RNA was the source of the TCR library. To make TCR beta libraries, researchers used iRepertoire HTBI primers and Arm-PCR of CDR3 regions. In TCRdb, the multiplex PCR reads were re-called with MiXCR into one record per CDR3 protein. The sample comprises fewer than 400,000 distinct CDR3 sequences, 18% of which are singletons, and less than 40% rests with the top ten. The receptor comes from a female donor with Graves disease. The specimen comprised peripheral blood mononuclear cells (PBMCs), sampled at new diagnosis, from a patient treated with antithyroid drugs. The chain joins TRBV2 to TRBJ2-7, with 8 bases lining up with TRBD2. The CDR3 coding sequence is TGTGCCAAGAGAACGGGGGCCCCCAGCGGGGGTTCCTACGAGCAGTACTTC. Protein product: CAKRTGAPSGGSYEQYF. Together with reference TRBV2 and TRBJ2-7, the CDR3 gives the full variable domain: EPEVTQTPSHQVTQMGQEVILRCVPISNHLYFYWYRQILGQKVEFLVSFYNNEISEKSEIFDDQFSVERPDGSNFTLKIRSTKLEDSAMYFCAKRTGAPSGGSYEQYFGPGTRLTVT.